This TCR beta chain was retrieved from a study of T-cell reconstitution after alpha-beta-depleted transplantation in children. Preparing the TCRbeta library involved the use of unique molecular identifiers. TCRdb processed the PCR reads anew with MiXCR; each CDR3 protein has one entry. The sample includes about 540,000 distinct CDR3 sequences, 15% to 20% of them seen just once. This CDR3 region has 14 residues. The V gene's germline CDR1 is MNHEY and CDR2 SVGAGI. V lost 2 bases, J lost 2 bases, and 10 bases lay in between. This receptor was taken from a human donor who donated a stem cell graft to a child with acute lymphoblastic leukemia. The gene calls are TRBV6-5 and TRBJ2-7; either TRBD1 or TRBD2 may fit D (5 bases each). Sequencing used PBMCs from the stem cell graft donor, obtained from the stem cell graft. CDR3 sequence: CASSYRDGPYEQYF. The CDR3 DNA sequence: TGTGCCAGCAGTTACCGGGACGGACCCTACGAGCAGTACTTC.